This record concerns one T cell receptor (beta chain) sequence. Its matching antigen is unknown. The data were obtained in a study of T cell responses to AZD1222 COVID-19 vaccine. Overall study: Pooled samples include second doses given at about 4 or 12 weeks. Whole-study results and caveats: Females made up more of the donors, who were largely white British, and clonal diversity may have come out too low.

Only in-frame clones appear in the TCRdb table, and some are missing; sequencing was by immunoSEQ multiplex PCR. The top ten hold roughly a fifth of the sample, which has 90,000 to 95,000 clones, about 88% seen once. This TCR derives from an adult in good health. Specimen: peripheral blood, collected on day 0 of AZD1222 vaccination.

Here the CDR3 reads CASSEMRAYEQYF. The CDR3 bases are TGTGCCAGCAGTGAAATGCGGGCCTACGAGCAGTACTTC. V is TRBV2 and J is TRBJ2-7, with D possibly TRBD2 on 5 matching bases. From germline, CDR1 is SNHLY and CDR2 FYNNEI. Trimming took off 2 bases at V and 2 bases at J, with 7 bases between the two ends. The length of the CDR3 is 13 residues. Full variable domain (missing parts from reference TRBV2 and TRBJ2-7): EPEVTQTPSHQVTQMGQEVILRCVPISNHLYFYWYRQILGQKVEFLVSFYNNEISEKSEIFDDQFSVERPDGSNFTLKIRSTKLEDSAMYFCASSEMRAYEQYFGPGTRLTVT.